This is a list of T cell receptor beta chains from one sample in a study of PD-L1 blockade in urothelial cancer. Sequenced by immunoSEQ multiplex PCR; TCRdb stores in-frame clones only, minus some. The data hold tens of thousands of clones, with almost 90% observed a single time. The source material was PBMCs, sampled around atezolizumab (anti-PD-L1) treatment. These TCRs come from a man aged 55 to 69 with urothelial cancer. CDR3s include the opening cysteine and the closing phenylalanine or tryptophan. Each record gives: clone size, V gene, J gene, D gene, CDR3 protein, CDR3 DNA. D genes are given only for firm matches. For some rows the clone size is stated as once, few or many, or as a class when expanded; others skip it.

.,TRBV19,TRBJ1-1,.,CASSIEAGIGTEAFF,TGTGCCAGTAGTATAGAGGCAGGGATCGGCACTGAAGCTTTCTTT
.,TRBV7-3,TRBJ2-1,.,CASSSGIGSGNEQFF,TGTGCCAGCAGCTCCGGCATCGGGTCGGGGAATGAGCAGTTCTTC
.,TRBV10-2,TRBJ2-1,TRBD2,CASSSGRALFF,TGCGCCAGCAGTAGCGGGAGGGCTTTGTTCTTC
.,TRBV7-3,TRBJ1-2,.,CASSLSPSTGNYGYTF,TGTGCCAGCAGCTTAAGTCCTTCGACAGGCAACTATGGCTACACCTTC
.,TRBV5-1,TRBJ2-2,.,CASSPSAQNTGELFF,TGCGCCAGCAGCCCCTCCGCACAGAACACCGGGGAGCTGTTTTTT
.,TRBV5-1,TRBJ2-2,TRBD1,CASSLGDRGFGELFF,TGCGCCAGCAGCTTGGGGGACAGGGGCTTCGGGGAGCTGTTTTTT
.,TRBV6-4,TRBJ1-2,TRBD1,CASTRQGGIYGYTF,TGTGCCAGCACCAGACAGGGTGGAATCTATGGCTACACCTTC
.,TRBV7-2,TRBJ2-1,TRBD2,CAGSGRPELNEQFF,TGTGCCGGAAGCGGGAGGCCAGAACTCAATGAGCAGTTCTTC
.,TRBV25-1,TRBJ1-2,TRBD1,CASRQTGSYTF,TGTGCCAGCAGACAGACAGGGAGCTACACCTTC
.,TRBV6-5,TRBJ1-4,TRBD1,CASSHRDRGEKLFF,TGTGCCAGCAGTCACCGGGACAGAGGTGAAAAACTGTTTTTT
.,TRBV6-1,TRBJ2-1,TRBD1,CASSEPGQAYNEQFF,TGTGCCAGCAGTGAACCGGGACAGGCGTACAATGAGCAGTTCTTC
.,TRBV13,TRBJ2-7,TRBD2,CASRLAGDIYEQYF,TGTGCCAGCCGACTAGCGGGAGACATTTACGAGCAGTACTTC
.,TRBV28,TRBJ1-5,TRBD1,CASSTTGGFRPQHF,TGTGCCAGCAGTACGACAGGGGGTTTTCGGCCCCAGCATTTT
few,TRBV4-1,TRBJ1-6,.,CASRGQGVSPLHF,TGCGCCAGCAGAGGGCAGGGTGTTTCACCCCTCCACTTT
.,TRBV21-1,TRBJ1-4,.,CASGKGKGDEKLFF,TGTGCCAGCGGGAAAGGGAAAGGAGATGAAAAACTGTTTTTT
once,TRBV7-3,TRBJ2-7,TRBD1,CASSLTGGDEQYF,TGTGCCAGCAGCTTGACAGGGGGGGACGAGCAGTACTTC
.,TRBV4-3,TRBJ2-1,TRBD2,CASSQDAGGKYNEQFF,TGCGCCAGCAGCCAAGACGCGGGAGGAAAGTACAATGAGCAGTTCTTC
.,TRBV19,TRBJ1-3,.,CASKGRASSGNTIYF,TGTGCCAGTAAGGGCAGGGCGAGCTCTGGAAACACCATATATTTT
once,TRBV18,TRBJ2-4,.,CASSPTETVAKNIQYF,TGTGCCAGCTCACCAACCGAGACTGTAGCCAAAAACATTCAGTACTTC
.,TRBV2,TRBJ2-7,TRBD1,CASNLGRGSYEQYF,TGTGCCAGCAATTTGGGCAGGGGGTCATACGAGCAGTACTTC
.,TRBV5-1,TRBJ1-6,.,CASSPRDGGNSPLHF,TGCGCCAGCAGCCCGCGGGACGGAGGTAATTCACCCCTCCACTTT
.,TRBV7-9,TRBJ1-4,TRBD1,CASSPPGQAEKLFF,TGTGCCAGCAGCCCCCCCGGACAGGCTGAAAAACTGTTTTTT
.,TRBV2,TRBJ1-2,.,CASSESGGFDYGYTF,TGTGCCAGCAGTGAATCTGGGGGCTTTGACTATGGCTACACCTTC
.,TRBV7-2,TRBJ1-2,.,CASSFQVGRANYGYTF,TGTGCCAGCAGCTTCCAGGTTGGCAGGGCTAACTATGGCTACACCTTC
.,TRBV6-5,TRBJ1-6,TRBD1,CASSWDRNSPLHF,TGTGCCAGCAGTTGGGACAGAAATTCACCCCTCCACTTT
.,TRBV29-1,TRBJ1-3,.,CSVVSSYSGNTIYF,TGCAGCGTTGTTAGCTCCTACTCTGGAAACACCATATATTTT
.,TRBV6-1,TRBJ2-7,TRBD1,CASSETSFGQGPPYEQYF,TGTGCCAGCAGTGAAACGAGTTTCGGACAGGGGCCCCCCTACGAGCAGTACTTC
.,TRBV5-1,TRBJ2-3,.,CASVNSGTFTDTQYF,TGCGCCAGCGTCAATAGCGGTACCTTCACAGATACGCAGTATTTT
.,TRBV5-1,TRBJ1-1,.,CASSSRRETEAFF,TGCGCCAGCAGCTCCCGCAGGGAAACTGAAGCTTTCTTT
.,TRBV9,TRBJ1-1,.,CASSVGGRNTEAFF,TGTGCCAGCAGCGTAGGAGGCAGGAACACTGAAGCTTTCTTT
.,TRBV9,TRBJ1-1,.,CASSSGMGGRTEAFF,TGTGCCAGCAGCTCAGGGATGGGAGGGCGCACTGAAGCTTTCTTT
once,TRBV2,TRBJ2-3,TRBD2,CASSLAGTTSTDTQYF,TGTGCCAGCAGTCTGGCCGGGACTACTAGCACAGATACGCAGTATTTT
once,TRBV29-1,TRBJ1-1,.,CSVEHGQNTEAFF,TGCAGCGTTGAGCACGGACAGAACACTGAAGCTTTCTTT
.,TRBV7-2,TRBJ2-5,.,CASSQGPQETQYF,TGTGCCAGCAGCCAGGGGCCTCAAGAGACCCAGTACTTC
.,TRBV5-1,TRBJ2-7,.,CASSFETSIYEQYF,TGCGCCAGCAGCTTCGAGACTAGTATATACGAGCAGTACTTC
.,TRBV29-1,TRBJ1-1,.,CSAIRGMNTEAFF,TGCAGCGCAATAAGAGGGATGAACACTGAAGCTTTCTTT
.,TRBV9,TRBJ2-7,.,CASSVGSPRVYEQYF,TGTGCCAGCAGCGTAGGGTCCCCCCGGGTCTACGAGCAGTACTTC
.,TRBV27,TRBJ2-5,.,CASSLVGRRETQYF,TGTGCCAGCAGTTTGGTGGGGCGCCGAGAGACCCAGTACTTC
.,TRBV29-1,TRBJ2-3,TRBD2,CSLSSGLPTDTQYF,TGCAGCTTAAGTAGCGGGCTGCCGACAGATACGCAGTATTTT
.,TRBV30,TRBJ2-7,TRBD2,CAWNVAGGPGEQYF,TGTGCCTGGAATGTAGCGGGAGGGCCGGGAGAGCAGTACTTC
.,TRBV2,TRBJ2-3,TRBD2,CASSAGTAGLQYF,TGTGCCAGCAGTGCTGGTACAGCGGGACTACAGTATTTT
.,TRBV6-5,TRBJ1-1,.,CASRRASEAFF,TGTGCCAGCAGACGAGCTTCAGAAGCTTTCTTT
.,TRBV6-1,TRBJ1-1,TRBD1,CASSTGTEEAFF,TGTGCCAGCAGCACAGGGACAGAAGAAGCTTTCTTT
.,TRBV6-1,TRBJ1-5,.,CASSEAAGLFGNQPQHF,TGTGCCAGCAGTGAAGCGGCGGGGCTTTTTGGCAATCAGCCCCAGCATTTT
.,TRBV6-6,TRBJ2-7,TRBD2,CASKVTSGSYEQYF,TGTGCCAGCAAAGTTACTAGCGGCTCCTACGAGCAGTACTTC
.,TRBV5-1,TRBJ2-7,TRBD2,CASSWTTSGGTYEQYF,TGCGCCAGCAGCTGGACGACTAGCGGGGGGACCTACGAGCAGTACTTC
.,TRBV11-2,TRBJ2-1,TRBD2,CASSGRISGHSYNEQFF,TGTGCCAGCAGCGGAAGGATTAGCGGGCATTCCTACAATGAGCAGTTCTTC
.,TRBV4-3,TRBJ2-3,.,CASSPDEARYTDTQYF,TGCGCCAGCAGCCCTGACGAGGCTCGCTACACAGATACGCAGTATTTT
.,TRBV2,TRBJ2-7,TRBD1,CASSNRDRGYEQYF,TGTGCCAGCAGTAACCGGGACAGGGGCTACGAGCAGTACTTC
.,TRBV5-1,TRBJ1-2,.,CASSGRGNYGYTF,TGCGCCAGCAGCGGGAGGGGGAACTATGGCTACACCTTC
.,TRBV7-8,TRBJ1-1,.,CASSLVTGQAAFF,TGTGCCAGCAGCTTAGTCACAGGGCAGGCCGCTTTCTTT
.,TRBV18,TRBJ1-4,TRBD1,CASSPRQGGGANEKLFF,TGTGCCAGCTCACCGAGACAGGGTGGCGGAGCTAATGAAAAACTGTTTTTT
.,TRBV20-1,TRBJ2-3,.,CSQAKTDTQYF,TGCAGTCAAGCGAAGACAGATACGCAGTATTTT
.,TRBV5-1,TRBJ2-7,.,CASSLEAEDEQYF,TGCGCCAGCAGCTTGGAGGCGGAGGACGAGCAGTACTTC
.,TRBV30,TRBJ2-2,TRBD1,CAWGTGRNTGELFF,TGTGCCTGGGGGACAGGGCGGAACACCGGGGAGCTGTTTTTT
.,TRBV27,TRBJ2-7,TRBD2,CASSPRTSGHNEQYF,TGTGCCAGCAGTCCCCGGACTAGCGGACACAACGAGCAGTACTTC
.,TRBV19,TRBJ2-2,.,CASTGGPNTGELFF,TGTGCCAGTACAGGAGGGCCTAACACCGGGGAGCTGTTTTTT
once,TRBV2,TRBJ1-3,.,CATRQESSGNTIYF,TGTGCCACCCGACAGGAGAGCTCTGGAAACACCATATATTTT
.,TRBV2,TRBJ2-6,.,CASSERDSGANVLTF,TGTGCCAGCAGTGAAAGAGACTCTGGGGCCAACGTCCTGACTTTC